The table lists the clone carrying this T cell receptor beta chain with a few counts. This specimen belongs to a study of blood T cells in healthy people across ages. The CDR3 sequence is 16 residues long. Germline V gives CDR1 MGHRA, CDR2 YSYEKL. A second 7 to 11 cycle PCR used barcoded and J-beta primers. Every cDNA was tagged by a template-switch adaptor with 12 random nucleotides. TCRdb reanalysed the 5' RACE reads using MiXCR and keeps one entry per CDR3 protein. This sample yields about 540,000 distinct CDR3 sequences, of which nearly 25% are seen a single time; 7.5% to 9% belongs to the top ten. The data were also submitted as part of a second study, on T cells of mothers and their children. This second study says: The donors comprised about 6 children and their three healthy Caucasian mothers. Biologically related mothers and children overlapped slightly more than unrelated pairs, a non-significant difference.

The chain employs TRBV4-1 and TRBJ2-5; 8 nucleotides line up with TRBD2. The DNA matches TRBJ2-1 better at its end, which makes the J call doubtful. This receptor was obtained from a boy younger than 18 in good health. Sequencing used blood. The CDR3 protein is CASSQVGPGGSSEQFF. In nucleotides, the CDR3 is TGCGCCAGCAGCCAAGTCGGGCCGGGGGGGTCATCGGAGCAGTTCTTC.